These 16 T cell receptor beta chains were all obtained from the same sample, sequenced in a study of CD8 T cells in Susac syndrome. A quantity of about 0.45 to 1 ug RNA underwent reverse transcription using random hexamers. TCRdb analysed the immunoSEQ multiplex PCR reads with MiXCR anew, one entry per CDR3 protein. The sample carries roughly 200,000 distinct CDR3 sequences, over 90% recorded once. The specimen sequenced was CD4+ T cells from PBMCs. The receptors shown here come from a human donor with multiple sclerosis.

CDR3 bases: TGTGCCAGCACGACCCCGGGGATCGAGGAGACCCAGTACTTC. It specifies CASTTPGIEETQYF. The chain links TRBV12-3 or TRBV12-4 to TRBJ2-5; maybe TRBD2 (5 bases). V was pared by 7 bases and J by 5 bases, with 17 bases between. The CDR3 contains 14 residues.

The chain uses TRBV20-1 and TRBJ2-3; 11 bases match TRBD2. With 0 bases clipped from V and 6 bases from J, the junction kept 5 bases outside the gene matches. Germline V gene lookup returns CDR1 DFQATT and CDR2 SNEGSKA (reference sequence). CDR3 length: 15 residues. CDR3 sequence (DNA): TGCAGTGCTAGAGATGCTAGCGGGGGGTGGGATACGCAGTATTTT. Translating gives CSARDASGGWDTQYF.

This chain uses TRBV12-3 or TRBV12-4 with TRBJ1-5, with D possibly TRBD1 on 5 matching bases. The V end was cut by 2 bases, the J end by 1 base, with 6 bases between. The CDR3 runs 14 residues. The CDR3 spells CASSLWDSNQPQHF. For the CDR3, the DNA is TGTGCCAGCAGTTTATGGGACAGCAATCAGCCCCAGCATTTT.

V gene TRBV20-1 combines with J gene TRBJ2-7; D is uncertain. The ends were cut back, 3 bases at V and 5 bases at J, with 11 bases in the middle. This CDR3 comprises 12 residues. The V gene's germline CDR1 is DFQATT and CDR2 SNEGSKA (reference sequence). The CDR3 nucleotides read TGCAGTGCTAGGTCCCCACCGCACGAGCAGTACGTC. Protein: CSARSPPHEQYV.

The V gene is TRBV7-3, the J gene TRBJ1-4; a possible D gene is TRBD1 (6 bases). CDR1 and CDR2 (germline): SGHTA, FQGTGA. With 6 bases removed from V and 15 bases from J, the gap between germline ends came to 11 bases. CDR3 length: 10 amino acids. CDR3 loop: CASSPEGVFF. In nucleotides, the CDR3 is TGTGCCAGCAGTCCGGAGGGGGTGTTTTTT.

The CDR3 reads CAWSVNKNTEAFF. As DNA, the CDR3 is TGTGCCTGGAGTGTAAACAAGAACACTGAAGCTTTCTTT. The J gene is TRBJ1-1, the V gene TRBV30, with D unresolved. CDR1 and CDR2 (germline): GTSNPN, SVGIG (reference sequence). Trimming left V 0 bases short and J 1 base short, with 6 bases between. The CDR3 spans 13 residues.

The chain combines TRBV20-1 with TRBJ2-5, with 11 bases that match TRBD2. The CDR3 totals 13 residues. Germline-derived CDR1 and CDR2 are DFQATT and SNEGSKA (reference sequence). The V gene end was trimmed by 6 bases and the J gene end by 4 bases; junction bases not matched to a gene: 4. The CDR3 spells CSATLAGVETQYF. As DNA, the CDR3 is TGCAGTGCCACACTAGCGGGGGTAGAGACCCAGTACTTC.

The genes are TRBV12-3 or TRBV12-4 and TRBJ1-6, with D unclear. Between the trimmed V and J ends, which lost 7 bases and 4 bases, there was a span of 14 bases. The CDR3 has 15 amino acids. CDR3 residues: CASTHTSVYNSPLHF. Here the CDR3 DNA reads TGTGCCAGCACCCATACATCGGTTTATAATTCACCCCTCCACTTT.

V is TRBV24-1 and J is TRBJ2-5, with TRBD2 matching 10 bases. The ends lost 3 bases at V and 5 bases at J; junction bases unmatched: 5. Germline V CDR1 and CDR2: KGHDR, SFDVKD. The CDR3 is 15 residues long. CDR3 protein: CATSDASGGAETQYF. In DNA, the CDR3 is TGTGCCACCAGTGATGCGAGCGGGGGGGCGGAGACCCAGTACTTC.

This sequence joins TRBV7-9 and TRBJ1-2; weak D call: TRBD1 (5 bases). The germline V gene encodes CDR1 SEHNR and CDR2 FQNEAQ (reference sequence). This CDR3 region has 13 residues. Trimming pared 0 bases from V and 6 bases from J, leaving 8 bases between. The CDR3: CASSLAKTDGYTF. The CDR3 DNA sequence: TGTGCCAGCAGCTTAGCTAAGACAGATGGCTACACCTTC.

The chain has TRBV2 and TRBJ1-2, with D uncertain. V dropped 6 bases and J dropped 4 bases, with 15 bases sitting between them. The CDR3 runs to 14 residues. CDR1 SNHLY and CDR2 FYNNEI come from the germline V gene. The CDR3: CASSRTKDLYGYTF. In nucleotides, the CDR3 is TGTGCCAGCAGCCGTACTAAGGACCTCTATGGCTACACCTTC.

This chain links TRBV9 with TRBJ1-2, with D unresolved. From germline, CDR1 is SGDLS and CDR2 YYNGEE. The CDR3 has 12 amino acids. V lost 1 base and J lost 8, with 9 bases in between. The CDR3 DNA reads as TGTGCCAGCAGCGTACCCACTAGCGGCTACACCTTC. Amino acid sequence: CASSVPTSGYTF.

The rearrangement uses TRBV14 and TRBJ2-1; D may correspond to TRBD1 or TRBD2 (5 bases each). V lost 3 bases and J lost 4, with 16 bases in between. The CDR3 runs 16 residues. CDR1 is SGHDN, CDR2 FVKESK, per germline. CDR3 region: CASSHRTGPRYNEQFF. DNA of the CDR3: TGTGCCAGCAGCCACAGGACGGGACCGCGATACAATGAGCAGTTCTTC. Full variable domain (remainder filled in from reference TRBV14 and TRBJ2-1): EAGVTQFPSHSVIEKGQTVTLRCDPISGHDNLYWYRRVMGKEIKFLLHFVKESKQDESGMPNNRFLAERTGGTYSTLKVQPAELEDSGVYFCASSHRTGPRYNEQFFGPGTRLTVL.

This clonotype appeared once. The chain recombines TRBV9 with TRBJ2-4; possible D gene TRBD1, 5 bases. Germline CDR1 and CDR2: SGDLS and YYNGEE. Trimming cost V 3 bases and J 0 bases, with 13 bases left between them. This CDR3 has 16 residues. The CDR3 here is CASSAQGLLAKNIQYF. CDR3 DNA: TGTGCCAGCAGCGCGCAGGGTCTCCTAGCCAAAAACATTCAGTACTTC.

V usage is TRBV6-5 and J usage is TRBJ2-7; D gene unclear. The germline gives CDR1 MNHEY, CDR2 SVGAGI. The CDR3 is 11 residues long. Between the trimmed V and J ends, which lost 5 bases and 7 bases, there was a span of 9 bases. This CDR3 reads CASSRAEEQYF. The CDR3 DNA reads TGTGCCAGCAGTAGGGCGGAGGAGCAGTACTTC.

The CDR3 spells CASRAGGETTGYTF. The CDR3 coding sequence is TGTGCCAGCAGAGCTGGAGGCGAGACTACAGGCTACACCTTC. V and J are TRBV6-5 and TRBJ1-2; no reliable D call. Germline values: CDR1 MNHEY, CDR2 SVGAGI. The ends were cut back, 6 bases at V and 8 bases at J, with 19 bases in the middle. CDR3 size: 14 residues.